The 26 T cell receptor beta chains below were found in one sample sequenced in a study of early T cells in non-severe SARS-CoV-2 infection. TCRdb redid the calling of the 5' RACE reads with MiXCR, one entry per CDR3 protein. This sample yields tens of thousands of distinct CDR3 sequences, of which 10% to 15% are seen a single time; approximately 4.4% belongs to the top ten. Sequencing was performed on whole blood, taken at baseline. Receptors were obtained from an adult who was a healthcare worker with PCR-confirmed SARS-CoV-2 infection or an uninfected control (not recorded which).

The CDR3 sequence: CAISEFGLGYGYTF. The CDR3 DNA reads TGTGCCATCAGTGAATTCGGCCTGGGTTATGGCTACACCTTC. V usage is TRBV10-3 and J usage is TRBJ1-2, with D unresolved. The ends were cut back, 3 bases at V and 5 bases at J, with 13 bases in the middle. The CDR3 has 14 amino acids. Germline V lookup: CDR1 ENHRY, CDR2 SYGVKD.

A few counts support this clonotype. V and J are TRBV28 and TRBJ1-3; D not resolved. CDR1 MDHEN and CDR2 SYDVKM come from the germline V gene. The CDR3 has 15 residues. The V gene lost 1 base and the J gene lost 0 bases, with 7 bases spanning the gap. The CDR3 coding sequence is TGTGCCAGCAGTTTATTTGAGATCTCTGGAAACACCATATATTTT. Residues: CASSLFEISGNTIYF.

This clonotype was counted many times. The V gene is TRBV29-1, the J gene TRBJ1-2; perhaps TRBD1 as D (6 bases). The CDR3 covers 13 residues. Trimming stripped 4 bases from V and 5 bases from J, with 14 bases between. CDR1 and CDR2 (germline): SQVTM, ANQGSEA. CDR3 in DNA: TGCAGCGTTGGAGGTGGGGGCGAATATGGCTACACCTTC. Translated, it gives CSVGGGGEYGYTF.

This clonotype was found a few times. The rearrangement uses TRBV7-9 and TRBJ1-1; D not resolved. V was trimmed by 0 bases and J by 6 bases, leaving 17 bases between them. Germline V CDR1 and CDR2: SEHNR, FQNEAQ (reference sequence). This CDR3 contains 16 residues. CDR3 sequence reads: CASSLAPFEGAPEAFF. The CDR3 DNA is TGTGCCAGCAGCTTAGCCCCCTTCGAGGGTGCACCTGAAGCTTTCTTT.

V and J are TRBV25-1 and TRBJ2-5; D uncertain. With 4 bases removed from V and 4 bases from J, the gap between germline ends came to 4 bases. Germline V gives CDR1 MGHDK, CDR2 SYGVNS. CDR3 length: 11 residues. CDR3 amino acids: CASSVLETQYF. The CDR3 DNA is TGTGCCAGCAGTGTATTAGAGACCCAGTACTTC.

V is TRBV11-1 and J is TRBJ2-7; maybe TRBD2 (5 bases). This CDR3 is built from 14 residues. The V end was cut by 5 bases, the J end by 3 bases, with 14 bases between. Germline lookup yields CDR1 SGHAT and CDR2 FQDESV (reference sequence). The CDR3 sequence: CASSRGLINYEQYF. The CDR3 bases are TGTGCCAGCAGCCGAGGACTGATAAACTACGAGCAGTACTTC.

This clonotype came up a few times. The genes are TRBV20-1 and TRBJ1-5; D is uncertain. This CDR3 comprises 15 residues. V lost 2 bases and J 1 base, leaving 12 bases between the germline ends. CDR1 is DFQATT and CDR2 is SNEGSKA in the germline V gene (reference sequence). In DNA form, the CDR3 reads TGCAGTGCTAGAAGTGGGATACCGAGCAATCAGCCCCAGCATTTT. Translated: CSARSGIPSNQPQHF.

Only a few counts were recorded for this clonotype. J is TRBJ2-1 and V is TRBV6-5; unclear D gene. Trimming cost V 3 bases and J 5 bases, with 8 bases left between them. Germline V CDR1 and CDR2: MNHEY, SVGAGI. The CDR3 is 13 amino acids. CDR3 coding DNA: TGTGCCAGCAGTTATGGTAGGGACAATGAGCAGTTCTTC. It encodes CASSYGRDNEQFF.

The rearrangement links TRBV7-2 to TRBJ1-2; D is undetermined. This CDR3 contains 14 residues. V lost 5 bases, J lost 0 bases, and 10 bases lay in between. Per the germline V gene, CDR1 is SGHTA and CDR2 is FQGNSA. The CDR3 protein is CASSPAGSNYGYTF. The CDR3 nucleotides read TGTGCCAGCAGCCCAGCGGGGTCTAACTATGGCTACACCTTC.

The rearrangement links TRBV20-1 to TRBJ1-3, with D possibly being TRBD1 (5 bases). CDR3 size: 15 residues. The germline V gene encodes CDR1 DFQATT and CDR2 SNEGSKA (reference sequence). With 3 bases removed from V and 0 bases from J, the gap between germline ends came to 12 bases. The CDR3 bases are TGCAGTGCTAGGGATGACAGAAACTCTGGAAACACCATATATTTT. Translated: CSARDDRNSGNTIYF.

This clonotype was seen ten or more times. The chain couples TRBV9 to TRBJ2-5; possibly TRBD1 or TRBD2 for D (5 bases each). Germline V gene sequence: CDR1 SGDLS, CDR2 YYNGEE. CDR3 length: 15 amino acids. With 0 bases removed from V and 0 bases from J, the gap between germline ends came to 9 bases. In DNA, the CDR3 is TGTGCCAGCAGCGTAGGAGGGGTGTACCAAGAGACCCAGTACTTC. Protein sequence: CASSVGGVYQETQYF.

This clonotype has more than one count but fewer than ten. The rearrangement links TRBV10-1 to TRBJ2-5; D ambiguous. In germline, CDR1 is WNHNN, CDR2 SYGVQD (reference sequence). This CDR3 is 11 amino acids long. V was trimmed by 3 bases and J by 7 bases, leaving 6 bases between them. The CDR3 here is CASSDAGTQYF. The DNA of the CDR3 is TGCGCCAGCAGTGATGCCGGGACCCAGTACTTC.

This sequence joins TRBV7-9 and TRBJ2-3; TRBD1 agrees at 7 bases. V shed 7 bases, J shed 2 bases, and the junction held 21 bases outside the gene matches. The CDR3 contains 19 residues. Germline-derived CDR1 and CDR2 are SEHNR and FQNEAQ (reference sequence). The CDR3 here is CASTLTTGVTGTDTDTQYF. The CDR3 bases are TGTGCCAGCACTCTAACGACCGGCGTCACCGGGACAGACACAGATACGCAGTATTTT.

The CDR3 nucleotides read TGTGCCAGCAGCCAATCACTGGGGGGCACTGAAGCTTTCTTT. Protein: CASSQSLGGTEAFF. The chain is built from TRBV3-1 and TRBJ1-1; TRBD1 is a possible D gene (5 bases). Looked up from germline, CDR1 is LGHDT and CDR2 is YNNKEL (reference sequence). Between the trimmed V and J ends, which lost 2 bases and 4 bases, there was a span of 11 bases. The CDR3 covers 14 residues.

This clonotype was observed a handful of times. The chain links TRBV13 to TRBJ2-5, with unresolved D. The V end lost 2 bases, the J end lost 3 bases, and 7 bases lay between the germline ends. CDR1 PRHDT and CDR2 FYEKMQ come from the germline V gene (reference sequence). CDR3 length: 13 amino acids. The CDR3: CASSLMAEETQYF. CDR3 sequence (DNA): TGTGCCAGCAGCTTAATGGCGGAAGAGACCCAGTACTTC.

The V and J genes are TRBV28 and TRBJ2-3; TRBD1 matches at 10 bases. V shed 5 bases and J 3 bases; nucleotides not matched to a gene: 2. CDR3 size: 14 residues. Germline-derived CDR1 and CDR2 are MDHEN and SYDVKM. CDR3 in amino acids: CASSRDRGTDTQYF. CDR3 DNA: TGTGCCAGCAGTCGGGACAGGGGAACAGATACGCAGTATTTT.

This clonotype has more than one count but fewer than ten. This chain links TRBV24-1 with TRBJ2-5; the D is unclear. Trimming left V 4 bases short and J 1 base short, with 18 bases between. The CDR3 consists of 17 residues. CDR1 is KGHDR, CDR2 SFDVKD, per germline. The CDR3 region is CATSESLSTTLQETQYF. DNA for the CDR3: TGTGCCACCAGTGAGTCCCTCTCTACGACCCTCCAAGAGACCCAGTACTTC.

The chain joins TRBV30 to TRBJ1-1; no reliable D call. The ends were cut back, 1 base at V and 0 bases at J, with 12 bases in the middle. This CDR3 contains 15 residues. Germline V CDR1 and CDR2: GTSNPN, SVGIG (reference sequence). The CDR3 region is CAWSGIGPMNTEAFF. In DNA, the CDR3 is TGTGCCTGGAGTGGTATCGGGCCCATGAACACTGAAGCTTTCTTT.

V and J are TRBV19 and TRBJ2-2, with D unclear. CDR1 and CDR2 from the germline V gene are LNHDA and SQIVND (reference sequence). The ends were cut back, 1 base at V and 6 bases at J, with 9 bases in the middle. The CDR3 length is 14 residues. Here the CDR3 DNA reads TGTGCCAGTAGTATAGCGGTCGCTGCCGGGGAGCTGTTTTTT. Translated: CASSIAVAAGELFF.

This clonotype was observed many times. The rearrangement uses TRBV12-3 or TRBV12-4 and TRBJ1-4; D gene unclear. The V and J ends lost 5 bases and 7 bases respectively, with 11 bases between them. The CDR3 is made up of 13 amino acids. The CDR3 spells CASSPQQGEKLFF. CDR3 DNA sequence: TGTGCCAGCAGTCCCCAGCAAGGTGAAAAACTGTTTTTT.

This clonotype showed up just a few times. This rearrangement joins TRBV11-2 to TRBJ2-7; 9 bases are shared with TRBD1. The trim removed 5 bases at V and 5 bases at J, leaving 13 bases unmatched. Germline-derived CDR1 and CDR2 are SGHAT and FQNNGV. The CDR3 covers 16 residues. The CDR3: CASSPGLGTGRHEQYF. DNA of the CDR3: TGTGCCAGCAGCCCTGGACTTGGGACAGGGCGACACGAGCAGTACTTC.

The chain couples TRBV7-9 to TRBJ2-5; D gene uncertain. The V and J ends lost 4 bases and 5 bases respectively, with 11 bases between them. This CDR3 has 13 amino acids. Germline loops: CDR1 SEHNR, CDR2 FQNEAQ (reference sequence). The CDR3 DNA follows: TGTGCCAGCAGCTCCCGGCCTCAGGAGACCCAGTACTTC. As protein: CASSSRPQETQYF.

The V and J genes are TRBV20-1 and TRBJ2-1; unclear D gene. V was cut by 0 bases and J by 4 bases, with 10 bases left in between. CDR3 length: 14 residues. Germline V gene lookup returns CDR1 DFQATT and CDR2 SNEGSKA (reference sequence). CDR3 coding DNA: TGCAGTGCTAGAGAATGGGTATCTTACAATGAGCAGTTCTTC. Amino acids: CSAREWVSYNEQFF.

This chain uses TRBV5-1 with TRBJ1-5; the D gene is possibly TRBD1 (6 bases). The V and J ends lost 2 bases and 5 bases respectively, with 8 bases between them. The CDR3 is 13 residues long. Germline CDR1 and CDR2: SGHRS and YFSETQ. The CDR3 loop is CASSLRGDQPQHF. The CDR3 coding sequence is TGCGCCAGCAGCTTAAGGGGGGATCAGCCCCAGCATTTT.

This clonotype has only a few counts. The rearrangement joins TRBV29-1 to TRBJ2-3; 9 bases fit TRBD2. Germline loops: CDR1 SQVTM, CDR2 ANQGSEA. There are 17 residues in the CDR3. With 7 bases clipped from V and 6 bases from J, the junction kept 20 bases outside the gene matches. The CDR3 nucleotides read TGCAGCGGCGCCTTTCAGGCGGGAGGGGGGGCGATGGATACGCAGTATTTT. Its translation: CSGAFQAGGGAMDTQYF.

There are many counts of this clonotype. The genes are TRBV27 and TRBJ1-2; the D gene is possibly TRBD1 (6 bases). Germline CDR1 reads MNHEY; CDR2 reads SMNVEV (reference sequence). The CDR3 extends over 17 amino acids. The V end lost 2 bases, the J end lost 4 bases, and 20 bases lay between the germline ends. The CDR3 region is CASSLQGPGGLSYGYTF. The DNA of the CDR3 is TGTGCCAGCAGTTTACAGGGACCTGGGGGGCTTTCCTATGGCTACACCTTC.